This T cell receptor beta chain was recovered during a study of cytomegalovirus exposure and HLA in healthy donors (dated by TCRdb to the late 2010s). Concerning the study at large: According to a later analysis, one platform produced both the 100 to 150 validation repertoires and the 666 repertoires of the first cohort. Besides the first cohort of roughly 700 subjects, a separate validation cohort made up of 120 different subjects was used. The study aimed to test whether cataloging public T cell receptors could reveal signatures of past pathogen exposure. To predict cytomegalovirus infection status, the study brought together high-throughput TCR immunosequencing, statistical association of individual TCRs with disease status, and machine learning. General conclusions and limits of the study: The authors suggested that the approach could potentially be extended to other disease states and immunological phenotypes. The study listed 164 TCR beta chains as associated with cytomegalovirus. Of the cluster scores, about 94% were above 0 in a later analysis, which found that TCRs clustered in the first cohort also tended to co-occur in the 120 validation repertoires. A later analysis had no HLA typing for the validation cohort, so co-occurrence there was scored across all 120 or so repertoires. Cytomegalovirus status was reported to be diagnosed by the classifier with high specificity and sensitivity in both the original and validation cohorts. Most TCR sequences were observed very rarely across donors, whereas some public TCRs were present in many individuals. In vitro tests confirmed that a few of the cytomegalovirus-associated TCR beta chains recognize cytomegalovirus antigens.

For CDR1 and CDR2, the germline V gene (reference sequence) lists MNHEY and SMNVEV. The V end loses 0 bases and the J end loses 4 bases, and a stretch of 7 bases separates them. Taken from cysteine to phenylalanine, the CDR3 has 13 residues. Only the CDR3 portion is preserved as DNA: 39 bases, with reading frame beginning at the first base. With respect to this clone: Which antigen it targets is not known. Base qualities are not provided; no much larger clone lies one nucleotide away.

Donors formed part of the validation cohort, which comprised 120 subjects and was distinct from the first cohort of under 850 subjects. The library was generated by the immunoSEQ multiplex PCR assay. The original methods were these. To diagnose cytomegalovirus status from the catalog of TCR beta chain sequences, a statistical classification framework was built. TCRdb's version of the immuneACCESS table is confined to in-frame rearrangements and falls short of the full clone set. An unresolved V gene accounts for under half of the shortfall where checked; the remainder is of unknown origin. V and J calls and clone size are copied from that table; D and trimming were computed from the DNA. Across this sample there are 200,000 to 300,000 clones, with roughly 87% seen only once. In total, the top ten clones hold approximately 12% of the sample.

Sequencing was performed on PBMCs. The TCR originated in a man between 18 and 35 years old in good health and CMV-seropositive. Here the chain combines TRBV27 and TRBJ2-7, with no confident D gene call. The DNA sequence is as follows: TGTGCCAGCAGTTTATCCGTAGTATACGAGCAGTACTTC. Translated, this is CASSLSVVYEQYF.